The rows below give T cell receptor beta chains drawn from one sample of a study of shared clonotypes between healthy human individuals. Sequencing used immunoSEQ multiplex PCR; TCRdb keeps in-frame clones, though not all of them. The table has millions of clones, about 92% seen once. Material: naive CD8+ T cells from PBMCs. Receptor source: a man between 18 and 35 years old in good health. Some clones in this sample may be carry-over from other donors' samples. CDR3s include the opening cysteine and the closing phenylalanine or tryptophan. Each record gives: V gene, CDR3 length, D gene, clone size, J gene, CDR3 protein, CDR3 DNA. A D gene is named only where the DNA matches it firmly. Not every row has a clone size; where given, it reads once, few, many or a size class.

v_gene: TRBV7-9; len: 11; d_gene: -; abundance: -; j_gene: TRBJ2-7; CDR3aa: CASSLAGEQYF; CDR3nt: TGTGCCAGCAGCTTAGCCGGCGAGCAGTACTTC
v_gene: TRBV27; len: 16; d_gene: TRBD2; abundance: -; j_gene: TRBJ2-1; CDR3aa: CASSQGLAGAYNEQFF; CDR3nt: TGTGCCAGCAGTCAAGGACTAGCGGGAGCCTACAATGAGCAGTTCTTC
v_gene: TRBV14; len: 21; d_gene: TRBD2; abundance: -; j_gene: TRBJ2-1; CDR3aa: CASSQEYGKMESGSAHNEQFF; CDR3nt: TGTGCCAGCAGCCAAGAATATGGTAAGATGGAGAGCGGGAGCGCCCACAATGAGCAGTTCTTC
v_gene: TRBV5-1; len: 18; d_gene: TRBD1; abundance: once; j_gene: TRBJ1-4; CDR3aa: CASSLGLGQGNANEKLFF; CDR3nt: TGCGCCAGCAGCTTGGGTCTGGGACAGGGGAACGCTAATGAAAAACTGTTTTTT
v_gene: TRBV19; len: 13; d_gene: -; abundance: few; j_gene: TRBJ1-1; CDR3aa: CASSIVLNTEAFF; CDR3nt: TGTGCCAGTAGTATAGTGTTGAACACTGAAGCTTTCTTT
v_gene: TRBV27; len: 14; d_gene: -; abundance: -; j_gene: TRBJ1-5; CDR3aa: CASSSVGGNQPQHF; CDR3nt: TGTGCCAGCAGTTCAGTAGGGGGCAATCAGCCCCAGCATTTT
v_gene: TRBV5-6; len: 17; d_gene: TRBD1; abundance: -; j_gene: TRBJ1-4; CDR3aa: CASSLGQGVRANEKLFF; CDR3nt: TGTGCCAGCAGCTTGGGACAGGGTGTGAGGGCTAATGAAAAACTGTTTTTT
v_gene: TRBV9; len: 14; d_gene: -; abundance: -; j_gene: TRBJ1-5; CDR3aa: CASSVGLGNQPQHF; CDR3nt: TGTGCCAGCAGCGTAGGGCTGGGCAATCAGCCCCAGCATTTT
v_gene: TRBV13; len: 19; d_gene: TRBD1; abundance: -; j_gene: TRBJ2-1; CDR3aa: CASSFLRGTVGTGADEQFF; CDR3nt: TGTGCCAGCAGCTTCTTACGGGGGACCGTCGGGACAGGGGCCGATGAGCAGTTCTTC
v_gene: TRBV7-6; len: 16; d_gene: TRBD2; abundance: -; j_gene: TRBJ2-1; CDR3aa: CASSLETSGRANEQFF; CDR3nt: TGTGCCAGCAGCTTGGAAACTAGCGGGCGCGCCAATGAGCAGTTCTTC
v_gene: TRBV28; len: 17; d_gene: -; abundance: -; j_gene: TRBJ1-4; CDR3aa: CASSLTSPTATNEKLFF; CDR3nt: TGTGCCAGCAGTTTGACCAGCCCGACTGCAACTAATGAAAAACTGTTTTTT
v_gene: TRBV27; len: 17; d_gene: -; abundance: -; j_gene: TRBJ1-5; CDR3aa: CASSLAGWALGNQPQHF; CDR3nt: TGTGCCAGCAGTTTAGCGGGTTGGGCTCTGGGCAATCAGCCCCAGCATTTT
v_gene: TRBV29-1; len: 13; d_gene: -; abundance: -; j_gene: TRBJ2-7; CDR3aa: CSVRGGPLYEQYF; CDR3nt: TGCAGCGTGCGGGGAGGACCTCTCTACGAGCAGTACTTC
v_gene: TRBV7-9; len: 13; d_gene: -; abundance: -; j_gene: TRBJ2-7; CDR3aa: CASSAIGTYEQYF; CDR3nt: TGTGCCAGCAGCGCAATAGGGACTTACGAGCAGTACTTC
v_gene: TRBV27; len: 17; d_gene: -; abundance: -; j_gene: TRBJ2-3; CDR3aa: CASSLRTSSPLADTQYF; CDR3nt: TGTGCCAGCAGTTTGAGGACCTCTTCCCCCCTCGCAGATACGCAGTATTTT
v_gene: TRBV5-1; len: 15; d_gene: -; abundance: -; j_gene: TRBJ1-1; CDR3aa: CASSPAGTLNTEAFF; CDR3nt: TGCGCCAGCAGCCCGGCGGGGACATTGAACACTGAAGCTTTCTTT
v_gene: TRBV27; len: 14; d_gene: -; abundance: -; j_gene: TRBJ2-5; CDR3aa: CASSTRAKEETQYF; CDR3nt: TGTGCCAGCAGCACTCGGGCCAAGGAAGAGACCCAGTACTTC
v_gene: TRBV15; len: 13; d_gene: TRBD1; abundance: -; j_gene: TRBJ1-2; CDR3aa: CATSDRDRVGYTF; CDR3nt: TGTGCCACCTCAGACCGGGACAGGGTTGGCTACACCTTC
v_gene: TRBV19; len: 14; d_gene: -; abundance: once; j_gene: TRBJ2-7; CDR3aa: CASTTPGRDYEQYF; CDR3nt: TGTGCCAGTACCACGCCGGGACGGGACTACGAGCAGTACTTC
v_gene: TRBV13; len: 14; d_gene: -; abundance: -; j_gene: TRBJ2-7; CDR3aa: CASSLESSPGEQYF; CDR3nt: TGTGCCAGCAGCTTAGAAAGTAGCCCTGGCGAGCAGTACTTC
v_gene: TRBV7-9; len: 17; d_gene: -; abundance: once; j_gene: TRBJ2-1; CDR3aa: CASSSLALLNSYNEQFF; CDR3nt: TGTGCCAGCAGCTCCCTAGCCCTTCTTAACTCCTACAATGAGCAGTTCTTC
v_gene: TRBV7-8; len: 15; d_gene: TRBD2; abundance: -; j_gene: TRBJ2-7; CDR3aa: CASSSGLAGVYEQYF; CDR3nt: TGTGCCAGCAGCTCCGGACTAGCGGGGGTCTACGAGCAGTACTTC
v_gene: TRBV4-3; len: 14; d_gene: TRBD1; abundance: -; j_gene: TRBJ2-7; CDR3aa: CASSPGQGAYEQYF; CDR3nt: TGCGCCAGCAGCCCGGGACAGGGGGCTTACGAGCAGTACTTC
v_gene: TRBV28; len: 15; d_gene: -; abundance: -; j_gene: TRBJ1-5; CDR3aa: CASSLAVYSNQPQHF; CDR3nt: TGTGCCAGCAGTTTGGCGGTTTATAGCAATCAGCCCCAGCATTTT
v_gene: TRBV30; len: 12; d_gene: -; abundance: -; j_gene: TRBJ2-1; CDR3aa: CAWSVVGSEQFF; CDR3nt: TGTGCCTGGAGTGTGGTGGGCAGTGAGCAGTTCTTC
v_gene: TRBV5-3; len: 12; d_gene: -; abundance: -; j_gene: TRBJ2-3; CDR3aa: CARSGFTDTQYF; CDR3nt: TGTGCCAGAAGCGGATTCACAGATACGCAGTATTTT
v_gene: TRBV9; len: 14; d_gene: TRBD2; abundance: -; j_gene: TRBJ2-7; CDR3aa: CASSAGLAPGEQYF; CDR3nt: TGTGCCAGCAGCGCCGGACTAGCCCCGGGGGAGCAGTACTTC
v_gene: TRBV10-1; len: 14; d_gene: -; abundance: -; j_gene: TRBJ2-2; CDR3aa: CASLQTENTGELFF; CDR3nt: TGCGCCAGTCTACAGACAGAGAACACCGGGGAACTGTTTTTT
v_gene: TRBV4-1; len: 12; d_gene: -; abundance: -; j_gene: TRBJ2-7; CDR3aa: CASSQSPYEQYF; CDR3nt: TGCGCCAGCAGCCAGTCCCCCTACGAGCAGTACTTC
v_gene: TRBV14; len: 18; d_gene: -; abundance: -; j_gene: TRBJ2-3; CDR3aa: CASSQDDQPGIDTDTQYF; CDR3nt: TGTGCCAGCAGCCAAGATGACCAGCCAGGGATAGACACAGATACGCAGTATTTT
v_gene: TRBV7-2; len: 15; d_gene: -; abundance: -; j_gene: TRBJ2-4; CDR3aa: CASSLGQTLGDIQYF; CDR3nt: TGTGCCAGCAGCCTGGGACAAACCCTGGGGGACATTCAGTACTTC
v_gene: TRBV27; len: 14; d_gene: -; abundance: -; j_gene: TRBJ2-7; CDR3aa: CASSFTAEAYEQYF; CDR3nt: TGTGCCAGCAGTTTTACGGCGGAGGCCTACGAGCAGTACTTC
v_gene: TRBV7-9; len: 15; d_gene: TRBD1; abundance: -; j_gene: TRBJ2-3; CDR3aa: CASSLEGALSDTQYF; CDR3nt: TGTGCCAGCAGCTTAGAGGGGGCCCTCTCAGATACGCAGTATTTT
v_gene: TRBV5-1; len: 14; d_gene: TRBD1; abundance: few; j_gene: TRBJ1-3; CDR3aa: CASSPDRGGNTIYF; CDR3nt: TGCGCCAGCAGCCCGGACAGGGGTGGAAACACCATATATTTT
v_gene: TRBV9; len: 13; d_gene: -; abundance: -; j_gene: TRBJ1-2; CDR3aa: CASSATKRNGYTF; CDR3nt: TGTGCCAGCAGCGCGACAAAACGGAATGGCTACACCTTC
v_gene: TRBV28; len: 14; d_gene: -; abundance: few; j_gene: TRBJ1-4; CDR3aa: CASSFSQGAEKLFF; CDR3nt: TGTGCCAGCAGTTTTAGCCAGGGCGCTGAAAAACTGTTTTTT
v_gene: TRBV5-6; len: 14; d_gene: -; abundance: once; j_gene: TRBJ2-2; CDR3aa: CASSLDRESAELFF; CDR3nt: TGTGCCAGCAGCTTGGACAGGGAGTCGGCAGAGCTGTTTTTT
v_gene: TRBV7-9; len: 12; d_gene: TRBD2; abundance: -; j_gene: TRBJ2-7; CDR3aa: CASSSREGEQYF; CDR3nt: TGTGCCAGCAGCTCCCGGGAGGGCGAGCAGTACTTC
v_gene: TRBV9; len: 15; d_gene: -; abundance: -; j_gene: TRBJ2-7; CDR3aa: CASSVGGGARYEQYF; CDR3nt: TGTGCCAGCAGCGTAGGTGGAGGGGCGCGATACGAGCAGTACTTC
v_gene: TRBV7-9; len: 12; d_gene: TRBD1; abundance: -; j_gene: TRBJ1-2; CDR3aa: CASSADRDGYTF; CDR3nt: TGTGCCAGCAGCGCGGACAGGGATGGCTACACCTTC
v_gene: TRBV2; len: 15; d_gene: -; abundance: -; j_gene: TRBJ1-4; CDR3aa: CASSADPGANEKLFF; CDR3nt: TGTGCCAGCAGCGCGGACCCCGGAGCTAATGAAAAACTGTTTTTT